A selection of T cell receptor beta chains follows, all from one sample in a study of cytomegalovirus exposure and HLA in healthy donors. TCRdb's table, derived via immunoSEQ multiplex PCR, lists solely in-frame clones and lacks some. The table shows 150,000 to 200,000 clones, with over 60% occurring only once. Sequenced material: PBMCs. The origin of the receptors is a woman in her forties or fifties in good health and CMV-seronegative. The CDR3 runs from the conserved cysteine through the conserved F or W. A D gene is named only where the DNA matches it firmly. Clone size is stated in some rows and not others, as once, few, many or a class when expanded.

d_call,clone_size,v_call,j_call,cdr3_nt,cdr3_aa
-,-,TRBV30,TRBJ2-7,TGTGCCTGGAACCCCCGAAGAGCCTACGAGCAGTACTTC,CAWNPRRAYEQYF
TRBD1,-,TRBV7-8,TRBJ2-2,TGTGCCAGCAGCTTAGGAGGGACAGGGGAGGTACGGGGCACCGGGGAGCTGTTTTTT,CASSLGGTGEVRGTGELFF
-,-,TRBV5-6,TRBJ2-1,TGTGCCAGCAGCTTGGGGCATGAGCAGTTCTTC,CASSLGHEQFF
TRBD1,-,TRBV6-1,TRBJ1-4,TGTGCCAGCAGCAGCGGGACAGGGGTTGAAAAACTGTTTTTT,CASSSGTGVEKLFF
TRBD1,-,TRBV7-9,TRBJ2-3,TGTGCCAGCAGCTTAGTGGTGGGACAGGCTTCCACAGATACGCAGTATTTT,CASSLVVGQASTDTQYF
TRBD1,once,TRBV10-3,TRBJ2-6,TGTGCCACGGGACAGGGATCTGGGGCCAACGTCCTGACTTTC,CATGQGSGANVLTF
TRBD1,few,TRBV18,TRBJ1-2,TGTGCCAGCTCACTACAGGGGATGAAGGGCTACACCTTC,CASSLQGMKGYTF
-,-,TRBV18,TRBJ2-7,TGTGCCAGCTCGAAGCGGGACAACTCCTACGAGCAGTACTTC,CASSKRDNSYEQYF
TRBD1,-,TRBV5-4,TRBJ2-1,TGTGCCAGCAGCTTTTCCCAGGGGGTCCCGGGGAATGGGCAGTTCTTC,CASSFSQGVPGNGQFF
-,-,TRBV10-1,TRBJ2-3,TGCGCCAGCAGTGAGACAGGCCGCACAGATACGCAGTATTTT,CASSETGRTDTQYF
TRBD2,once,TRBV19,TRBJ2-7,TGTGCCAGTAGTATTCAGACCTGGGGGGGCTACGAGCAGTACTTC,CASSIQTWGGYEQYF
TRBD2,-,TRBV5-1,TRBJ2-3,TGCGCCAGCAGCTTGGTTAGCGGGGTGGCAGATACGCAGTATTTT,CASSLVSGVADTQYF
TRBD2,-,TRBV28,TRBJ2-7,TGTGCCAGCAGTCCAGGCGGGGGGGGAACCTACGAGCAGTACTTC,CASSPGGGGTYEQYF
-,once,TRBV6-5,TRBJ2-7,TGTGCCAGCAGTTACTCTGCAGGGGAAGCCACATACGAGCAGTACTTC,CASSYSAGEATYEQYF
-,-,TRBV20-1,TRBJ1-2,TGCAGTGCTAGGTCGACTAGTAGCTACACCTTC,CSARSTSSYTF
TRBD1,-,TRBV5-1,TRBJ2-5,TGCGCCAGCAGTTTCGGACAGGGGCAGACCCAGTACTTC,CASSFGQGQTQYF
-,-,TRBV19,TRBJ2-7,TGTGCCAGTAGTATAGGCTACGAGCAGTACTTC,CASSIGYEQYF
TRBD2,-,TRBV7-9,TRBJ2-2,TGTTCCAGCAGCTTCGGACACGCGAGCGGGAGAGCCGGGGAGCTGTTTTTT,CSSSFGHASGRAGELFF
-,-,TRBV7-2,TRBJ2-7,TGTGCCAGCAGCCTATGGGCAGCCATCGAGCAGTACTTC,CASSLWAAIEQYF
TRBD1,-,TRBV2,TRBJ2-5,TGTGCCAGCAGGCTCCGGGGACAGGGAGAGACCCAGTACTTC,CASRLRGQGETQYF
-,-,TRBV27,TRBJ1-6,TGTGCCAGCAGTTTTGGACAGTATAATTCACCCCTCCACTTT,CASSFGQYNSPLHF
TRBD1,-,TRBV9,TRBJ2-1,TGTGCCAGCAGCGTACCGTCGACAGGGGGTTCGGATGAGCAGTTCTTC,CASSVPSTGGSDEQFF
TRBD2,-,TRBV28,TRBJ2-5,TGTGCCAGCAGCCCCAGACTAGCGGGAGTAGAAGAGACCCAGTACTTC,CASSPRLAGVEETQYF
-,-,TRBV19,TRBJ1-5,TGTGCCAGTGACACGGGGGGGGGCAATCAGCCCCAGCATTTT,CASDTGGGNQPQHF